This paragraph reports one TCR beta chain. What it recognizes is unknown. Germline V CDR1 and CDR2: SGDLS, YYNGEE. V lost 4 bases and J lost 4, with 16 bases in between. This CDR3 contains 15 residues. This sample was taken from a study of blood T cells in healthy people across ages. General observations from the study: Donor CMV status, an unknown factor, possibly confounded changes in expanded clonotypes.

PCR was performed a second time for roughly 7 to 11 cycles using a sample-barcoded 5' primer and a J-beta primer mix. One entry per CDR3 protein results from TCRdb running MiXCR on the 5' RACE reads. The sample includes about a million distinct CDR3 sequences, roughly 43% seen only once; the top ten take around an eighth. This clonotype was sampled from a man aged 25 to 40 in good health. Sequencing was carried out using blood. The chain employs TRBV9 and TRBJ2-3, with a weak D call TRBD1 (6 bases). DNA for the CDR3: TGTGCCAGCAGCCCACAGGGATTGCACGCAGATACGCAGTATTTT. The encoded protein is CASSPQGLHADTQYF.